Listed here are 10 T cell receptor beta chains from one sample, sequenced in a study of blood T cell repertoires in COVID-19. Assay: immunoSEQ multiplex PCR; the TCRdb copy retains only in-frame clones and omits some. Of about 190,000 clones in the sample, roughly 90% were seen once. Sequencing was performed on peripheral blood. These receptor sequences come from a man aged 50-60 years with acute or convalescent COVID-19.

The chain has TRBV30 and TRBJ1-4, with D possibly being TRBD1 (5 bases). This CDR3 is built from 13 residues. Germline assignment: CDR1 GTSNPN and CDR2 SVGIG (reference sequence). The V gene lost 0 bases and the J gene lost 8 bases, with 10 bases spanning the gap. The CDR3 reads CAWSVRGGEKLFF. DNA for the CDR3: TGTGCCTGGAGTGTACGGGGGGGGGAAAAACTGTTTTTT.

The chain has TRBV11-2 and TRBJ1-2, with 8 bases fitting TRBD1. The ends lost 0 bases at V and 3 bases at J; junction bases unmatched: 6. CDR3 length: 16 residues. Germline V gene sequence: CDR1 SGHAT, CDR2 FQNNGV. CDR3 loop: CASSLEKGQAYYGYTF. CDR3 nucleotide sequence: TGTGCCAGCAGCTTAGAAAAGGGACAGGCCTACTATGGCTACACCTTC.

The chain carries TRBV28 and TRBJ2-7; TRBD1 agrees at 7 bases. V was pared by 10 bases and J by 3 bases, with 9 bases of the junction left unmatched. CDR3 length: 13 residues. Germline loops: CDR1 MDHEN, CDR2 SYDVKM. The CDR3 DNA reads TGTGCCACCAGGGACAGCCCCATCTACGAGCAGTACTTC. This translates into CATRDSPIYEQYF.

This chain links TRBV18 with TRBJ2-6; 8 bases map to TRBD1. The ends lost 8 bases at V and 0 bases at J; junction bases unmatched: 12. The germline gives CDR1 KGHSH, CDR2 LQKENI. The CDR3 covers 18 residues. CDR3 sequence: CASTYLTGDLSGANVLTF. The DNA of the CDR3 is TGTGCCAGCACTTACTTGACAGGGGACCTCTCTGGGGCCAACGTCCTGACTTTC.

The chain carries TRBV3-1 (or the pseudogene TRBV3-2) and TRBJ1-5, with a tentative D call TRBD1 (6 bases). V shed 2 bases and J shed 4 bases, with 12 bases lying between them. The CDR3 has 15 amino acids. CDR1 LGHDT and CDR2 YNNKEL come from the germline V gene (reference sequence). This CDR3 reads CASSQTGLGNQPQHF. The CDR3 DNA sequence: TGTGCCAGCAGCCAAACAGGGTTAGGGAATCAGCCCCAGCATTTT.

This clone was found once. The chain employs TRBV6-6 and TRBJ2-2; maybe TRBD2 (5 bases). V dropped 5 bases and J dropped 6 bases, with 10 bases sitting between them. Per germline, CDR1 MNHNY and CDR2 SVGAGI (reference sequence). The CDR3 length is 13 residues. CDR3 in amino acids: CASSPNGAGELFF. The CDR3 bases are TGTGCCAGCAGTCCCAACGGGGCCGGGGAGCTGTTTTTT.

The V call is TRBV5-6, the J call TRBJ2-2; 7 positions agree with TRBD2. Per the germline V gene, CDR1 is SGHDT and CDR2 is YYEEEE. The CDR3 extends over 15 amino acids. V was pared by 1 base and J by 5 bases, with 5 bases of the junction left unmatched. DNA for the CDR3: TGTGCCAGCAGCTTGCCAGGGAGGGCGACCGGGGAGCTGTTTTTT. It translates to CASSLPGRATGELFF.

The gene calls are TRBV6-5 and TRBJ2-3, with D uncertain. The CDR3 sequence is 14 residues long. Germline CDR1 and CDR2: MNHEY and SVGAGI. Trimming took 5 bases from V and 2 from J, leaving 11 bases between them. This CDR3 is CASSPRQATDTQYF. In DNA form, the CDR3 reads TGTGCCAGCAGTCCCCGGCAGGCCACAGATACGCAGTATTTT.

The gene calls are TRBV19 and TRBJ1-3, with 7 bases identical to TRBD1. Germline V lookup: CDR1 LNHDA, CDR2 SQIVND (reference sequence). Losses at the gene ends were 3 bases for V and 5 bases for J; bases not matched to a gene: 7. This CDR3 has 15 residues. The CDR3 loop is CASSMVGDRRNTIYF. CDR3 coding DNA: TGTGCCAGTAGTATGGTGGGGGACAGAAGAAACACCATATATTTT. Based on the CDR3 plus reference TRBV19 and TRBJ1-3, the full variable domain is DGGITQSPKYLFRKEGQNVTLSCEQNLNHDAMYWYRQDPGQGLRLIYYSQIVNDFQKGDIAEGYSVSREKKESFPLTVTSAQKNPTAFYLCASSMVGDRRNTIYFGEGSWLTVV.

This clone was counted only a few times. This sequence joins TRBV24-1 and TRBJ2-2; 7 bases are a match to TRBD2. J lost 7 bases, V lost 5 bases, and 12 bases had no gene match. Germline lookup yields CDR1 KGHDR and CDR2 SFDVKD. CDR3 size: 16 residues. CDR3 amino acids: CATSGDLSGGRGELFF. Here the CDR3 DNA reads TGTGCCACCAGTGGAGACCTCTCGGGAGGTCGCGGGGAGCTGTTTTTT.